The rows below give T cell receptor beta chains drawn from one sample of a study of T-cell reconstitution after alpha-beta-depleted transplantation in children. TCRdb itself ran the PCR reads through MiXCR, one entry per CDR3 protein. This table holds about a million distinct CDR3 sequences, about 29% found once. The sequences come from PBMCs, mostly from graft donor cells, collected 360 days after TCRalphabeta/CD19-depleted stem cell transplant. The origin of the receptors is a boy in the first two years of life who had a stem cell transplant for SCID, so the T cells may come from the graft donor. The CDR3 runs from the conserved cysteine through the conserved F or W. D genes are given only for firm matches. The size of a clone is reported for some rows only, either as once, few or many, or as a class for expanded clones.

J	D	V	size	CDR3	DNA
TRBJ2-6	-	TRBV4-1	-	CASSQEALRTASGANVLTF	TGCGCCAGCAGCCAAGAAGCCCTCAGGACAGCCTCTGGGGCCAACGTCCTGACTTTC
TRBJ2-1	TRBD2	TRBV9	few	CASSGIAGGTYNEQFF	TGTGCCAGCAGCGGAATAGCGGGAGGGACTTACAATGAGCAGTTCTTC
TRBJ2-7	-	TRBV5-6	-	CASSSTTGRAFYEQYF	TGTGCCAGCAGCTCAACCACAGGGAGGGCTTTCTACGAGCAGTACTTC
TRBJ1-4	TRBD1	TRBV5-1	-	CASSDGTGNEKLFF	TGCGCCAGCAGCGACGGGACAGGGAATGAAAAACTGTTTTTT
TRBJ2-2	TRBD1	TRBV6-1	-	CASRATPHRGQGNTGELFF	TGTGCCAGCCGTGCGACCCCCCACAGGGGGCAAGGAAACACCGGGGAGCTGTTTTTT
TRBJ2-3	TRBD2	TRBV5-1	-	CASSSGGFWADTQYF	TGCGCCAGCAGCTCGGGGGGGTTCTGGGCAGATACGCAGTATTTT
TRBJ2-5	-	TRBV28	-	CATDRDSQETQYF	TGTGCCACCGACCGGGACTCCCAAGAGACCCAGTACTTC
TRBJ1-2	TRBD1	TRBV15	few	CATSGGTGGATGYTF	TGTGCCACCAGCGGGGGGACAGGGGGCGCGACCGGCTACACCTTC
TRBJ2-1	-	TRBV11-2	-	CASSFWRTNTNEQFF	TGTGCCAGCAGCTTCTGGCGGACCAATACGAATGAGCAGTTCTTC
TRBJ2-3	TRBD2	TRBV9	few	CASSARDYGTDTQYF	TGTGCCAGCAGCGCCCGGGACTACGGCACAGATACGCAGTATTTT
TRBJ1-2	-	TRBV5-1	once	CASRSGGKGYNYGYTF	TGCGCCAGCAGAAGTGGGGGGAAAGGATATAACTATGGCTACACCTTC